The clone carrying this T cell receptor (beta chain) was seen only a few times. The CDR3 totals 13 residues. V lost 5 bases and J lost 0, with 7 bases in between. The data stem from a study of CD8 T cells in Susac syndrome. From blood CD8+ and CD4+ T cells, the TCR beta chain was sequenced. The study used healthy donors as controls matched for age and sex. Through negative isolation, CD4+ and CD8+ T cells were obtained, while TEMRA cells were enriched using FACS. cDNA came from approximately 0.5 to 1 ug RNA primed by random hexamers. The immunoSEQ assay covered 54 Vbeta and 13 Jbeta segments for CDR3. MiXCR, run by TCRdb on the immunoSEQ multiplex PCR reads, gives a single entry per CDR3 protein. The table shows some 160,000 distinct CDR3 sequences, with about 91% occurring only once.

The sample comprised CD4+ T cells from PBMCs. This clonotype was obtained from a human donor in good health. The V and J genes are TRBV12-3 or TRBV12-4 and TRBJ1-1, with D unclear. The DNA of the CDR3 is TGTGCCAGCAGTCCGCTTATGAACACTGAAGCTTTCTTT. Translation: CASSPLMNTEAFF.